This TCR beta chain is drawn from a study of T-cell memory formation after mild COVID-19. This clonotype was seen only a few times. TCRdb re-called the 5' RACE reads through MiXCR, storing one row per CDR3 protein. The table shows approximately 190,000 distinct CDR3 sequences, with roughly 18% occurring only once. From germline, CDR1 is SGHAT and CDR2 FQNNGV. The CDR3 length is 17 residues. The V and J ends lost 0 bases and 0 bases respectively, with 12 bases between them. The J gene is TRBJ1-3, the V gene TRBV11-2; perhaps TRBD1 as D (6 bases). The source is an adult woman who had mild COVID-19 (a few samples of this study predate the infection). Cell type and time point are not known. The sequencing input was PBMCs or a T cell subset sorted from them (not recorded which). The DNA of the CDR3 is TGTGCCAGCAGCTTAGATCGCGGCAGGGGCTCTGGAAACACCATATATTTT. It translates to CASSLDRGRGSGNTIYF.